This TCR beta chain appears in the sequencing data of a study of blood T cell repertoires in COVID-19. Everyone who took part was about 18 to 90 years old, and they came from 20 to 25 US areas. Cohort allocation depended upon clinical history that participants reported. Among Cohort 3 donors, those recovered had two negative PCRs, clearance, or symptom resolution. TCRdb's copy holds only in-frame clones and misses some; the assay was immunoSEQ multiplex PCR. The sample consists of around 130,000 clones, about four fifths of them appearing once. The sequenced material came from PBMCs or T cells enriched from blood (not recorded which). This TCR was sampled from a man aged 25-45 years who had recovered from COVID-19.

CDR3 residues: CATSILSARGGYTF. CDR3 sequence (DNA): TGTGCCACCAGCATCCTCTCTGCGAGGGGGGGCTACACCTTC. The rearrangement joins TRBV15 to TRBJ1-2, with a tentative D call TRBD1 (6 bases). The CDR3 covers 14 residues. The germline V and J ends were trimmed by 4 bases and 8 bases, with 17 bases remaining between them. The germline gives CDR1 LNHNV, CDR2 YYDKDF (reference sequence).